The 27 T cell receptor beta chains presented below share a single source sample, sequenced in a study of Ad26.COV2.S vaccination and SARS-CoV-2 variants. Treatment denoted: roughly 18 received Ad26.COV2.S at low or high dose, single or two shots; about five received placebo; per-sample allocation not given. Samples analyzed were those drawn on day 63 after the first vaccine or placebo injection. Assay used: immunoSEQ multiplex PCR; TCRdb lists only in-frame clones, some missing. The repertoire consists of 250,000 to 300,000 clones, with more than 75% occurring once and the leading ten covering more than 2.5%. Sample: peripheral blood, taken in a trial of Ad26.COV2.S vaccine versus placebo. The receptors shown here come from a person between 18 and 59 years old who received the Ad26.COV2.S COVID-19 vaccine or a placebo.

This clone was seen only a few times. The chain uses TRBV30 and TRBJ1-1; D is ambiguous. The CDR3 sequence is 14 residues long. Germline lookup yields CDR1 GTSNPN and CDR2 SVGIG (reference sequence). Trimming pared 2 bases from V and 3 bases from J, leaving 13 bases between. CDR3 in DNA: TGTGCCTGGAGTACCGGGCTGGTGGACACTGAAGCTTTCTTT. Translation: CAWSTGLVDTEAFF.

V and J are TRBV19 and TRBJ1-2; D ambiguous. CDR1 is LNHDA and CDR2 is SQIVND in the germline V gene (reference sequence). Trimming took off 8 bases at V and 6 bases at J, with 13 bases between the two ends. This CDR3 contains 12 residues. The CDR3 DNA reads TGTGCCAGTCGGGGTACTCTCGATGGCTACACCTTC. Translated, it gives CASRGTLDGYTF. Filled out from reference TRBV19 and TRBJ1-2, the complete variable domain reads DGGITQSPKYLFRKEGQNVTLSCEQNLNHDAMYWYRQDPGQGLRLIYYSQIVNDFQKGDIAEGYSVSREKKESFPLTVTSAQKNPTAFYLCASRGTLDGYTFGSGTRLTVV.

The chain couples TRBV7-3 to TRBJ2-3, with D possibly being TRBD1 or TRBD2 (7 bases each). CDR1 SGHTA and CDR2 FQGTGA come from the germline V gene. The CDR3 is 16 amino acids. Deletions cut 3 bases from V and 1 base from J, with 14 bases between. The CDR3 loop reads CASSFRQGGGTDTQYF. In nucleotides, the CDR3 is TGTGCCAGCAGCTTTCGACAGGGAGGGGGCACAGATACGCAGTATTTT.

This clone was detected a few times. The chain employs TRBV15 and TRBJ2-7; 7 nucleotides line up with TRBD1. The length of the CDR3 is 16 residues. CDR1 is LNHNV and CDR2 is YYDKDF in the germline V gene (reference sequence). Trimming removed 1 base from V and 2 bases from J; junction bases left unmatched: 8. The CDR3 reads CATSRVPGTAAYEQYF. The CDR3 DNA follows: TGTGCCACCAGCAGAGTTCCCGGGACAGCAGCCTACGAGCAGTACTTC.

Only one count was recorded for this clone. The rearrangement joins TRBV18 to TRBJ2-5; no definite D call. This CDR3 has 11 residues. Germline assignment: CDR1 KGHSH and CDR2 LQKENI. Trimming pared 2 bases from V and 7 bases from J, leaving 5 bases between. This chain's CDR3 is CASSPGGTQYF. CDR3 sequence (DNA): TGTGCCAGCTCACCAGGCGGGACCCAGTACTTC.

This clone was recorded a few times. Other DNA sequences in the same sample also yield this CDR3. V and J are TRBV3-1 (or the pseudogene TRBV3-2) and TRBJ1-1; 7 bases align to TRBD1. V lost 4 bases and J lost 1; bases outside the gene matches: 0. The CDR3 extends over 13 amino acids. Germline V gene sequence: CDR1 LGHDT, CDR2 YNNKEL (reference sequence). CDR3 residues: CASSRTGNTEAFF. CDR3 nucleotide sequence: TGTGCCAGCAGCCGGACAGGGAACACTGAAGCTTTCTTT.

The chain employs TRBV7-2 and TRBJ1-4; a weak D match, TRBD1 (5 bases). The V gene lost 1 base and the J gene lost 4 bases, with 13 bases spanning the gap. CDR1 is SGHTA, CDR2 FQGNSA, per germline. The CDR3 loop spans 16 amino acids. CDR3 sequence: CASSLDQGRLNEKLFF. DNA of the CDR3: TGTGCCAGCAGCTTAGACCAGGGACGGCTTAATGAAAAACTGTTTTTT.

This chain joins TRBV6-4 and TRBJ1-1; TRBD1 aligns across 8 bases. This CDR3 spans 17 amino acids. With V trimmed by 2 bases and J by 3 bases, 11 bases remained unmatched. From germline, CDR1 is MRHNA and CDR2 SNTAGT. In DNA form, the CDR3 reads TGTGCCAGCAGTGACGCGAGGATTCCACAGGGGGACACTGAAGCTTTCTTT. Residues: CASSDARIPQGDTEAFF.

The chain uses TRBV2 and TRBJ1-1, with TRBD1 matching 7 bases. Losses at the gene ends were 3 bases for V and 13 bases for J; bases not matched to a gene: 14. CDR3 length: 14 amino acids. Germline CDR1 and CDR2: SNHLY and FYNNEI. CDR3 amino acids: CASSETGTAQGVFF. Written as DNA, the CDR3 is TGTGCCAGCAGTGAGACCGGGACAGCACAAGGAGTTTTCTTT.

The chain combines TRBV27 with TRBJ2-7; D gene unclear. The CDR3 has 13 residues. Germline CDR1 MNHEY, CDR2 SMNVEV (reference sequence). Trimming took off 5 bases at V and 6 bases at J, with 14 bases between the two ends. CDR3 sequence: CASSPGKMSEQYF. Here the CDR3 DNA reads TGTGCCAGCAGTCCTGGGAAAATGAGCGAGCAGTACTTC.

V and J are TRBV5-1 and TRBJ2-5, with 15 positions matching TRBD2. CDR3 length equals 17 residues. The germline V gene encodes CDR1 SGHRS and CDR2 YFSETQ. V trimming: 5 bases; J trimming: 1 base; junction bases outside the gene matches: 6. The CDR3, as DNA: TGCGCCAGCAGACCTCCGGGACTAGCGGGGGGCCAAGAGACCCAGTACTTC. Translation: CASRPPGLAGGQETQYF.

This chain uses TRBV27 with TRBJ1-1; TRBD1 is a possible D gene (6 bases). The CDR3 has 14 residues. In germline, CDR1 is MNHEY, CDR2 SMNVEV (reference sequence). With 5 bases removed from V and 4 bases from J, the gap between germline ends came to 14 bases. The CDR3 spells CASSSPGEGTEAFF. The CDR3 DNA is TGTGCCAGCAGTAGCCCAGGGGAAGGCACTGAAGCTTTCTTT.

J is TRBJ2-7 and V is TRBV6-5, with 8 bases aligning to TRBD1. Germline trimming cut 6 bases from V and 2 bases from J; bases unmatched to any gene: 6. The CDR3 contains 14 residues. Germline V gene sequence: CDR1 MNHEY, CDR2 SVGAGI. CDR3 nucleotides: TGTGCCAGCAGGATGGGACAGGCTACCTACGAGCAGTACTTC. It yields the protein CASRMGQATYEQYF.

The V gene is TRBV4-1, the J gene TRBJ2-5; 7 bases align to TRBD2. CDR3 length: 14 amino acids. J lost 3 bases, V lost 6 bases, and 7 bases had no gene match. CDR1 is MGHRA, CDR2 YSYEKL, per germline. CDR3 protein: CASRIGGNEETQYF. As DNA, the CDR3 is TGCGCCAGCAGGATCGGGGGGAATGAAGAGACCCAGTACTTC.

The chain combines TRBV5-4 with TRBJ2-7; maybe TRBD1 (5 bases). The V end was cut by 0 bases, the J end by 6 bases, with 13 bases between. Germline CDR1 reads SGHNT; CDR2 reads YYREEE (reference sequence). The CDR3 has 14 amino acids. The CDR3 coding sequence is TGTGCCAGCAGCTTGGGGGTCAGGGTCGTCGAGCAGTACTTC. This sequence encodes CASSLGVRVVEQYF.

This rearrangement joins TRBV4-1 to TRBJ1-5, with D possibly being TRBD1 (5 bases). V lost 0 bases, J lost 1 base, and 16 bases lay in between. The CDR3 loop spans 18 amino acids. Germline V gene lookup returns CDR1 MGHRA and CDR2 YSYEKL. The CDR3 spells CASSQDRRTRGSNQPQHF. For the CDR3, the DNA is TGCGCCAGCAGCCAAGATCGAAGGACAAGGGGAAGCAATCAGCCCCAGCATTTT.

This clone was counted once. This rearrangement joins TRBV29-1 to TRBJ2-2; 9 positions agree with TRBD2. There are 13 residues in the CDR3. Trimming took 7 bases from V and 0 from J; bases not matched to a gene: 0. The germline gives CDR1 SQVTM, CDR2 ANQGSEA. For the CDR3, the DNA is TGCAGCGCTAGCGGGGCGAACACCGGGGAGCTGTTTTTT. Protein product: CSASGANTGELFF.

The rearrangement joins TRBV9 to TRBJ2-7, with D perhaps matching TRBD1 (6 bases). V lost 0 bases, J lost 2 bases, and 12 bases lay in between. This CDR3 has 15 amino acids. Germline assignment: CDR1 SGDLS and CDR2 YYNGEE. In DNA form, the CDR3 reads TGTGCCAGCAGCGTAGAACAGGGACCAACCTACGAGCAGTACTTC. This sequence encodes CASSVEQGPTYEQYF.

This clone was found once. The CDR3 sequence: CASSTGTGGEQYF. CDR3 nucleotide sequence: TGTGCCAGCAGCACCGGGACAGGGGGCGAGCAGTACTTC. V usage is TRBV7-9 and J usage is TRBJ2-7; 11 bases agree with TRBD1. The germline CDR1 and CDR2 sequences are SEHNR and FQNEAQ (reference sequence). The CDR3 length is 13 residues. Losses at the gene ends were 5 bases for V and 6 bases for J; bases not matched to a gene: 3.

The chain couples TRBV7-9 to TRBJ2-3, with 11 bases matching TRBD2. V shed 5 bases and J 4 bases; nucleotides not matched to a gene: 8. This CDR3 comprises 16 residues. Germline V CDR1 and CDR2: SEHNR, FQNEAQ (reference sequence). Written as DNA, the CDR3 is TGTGCCAGCAGCCCATGGGTAGCGGGAGGGGCAGATACGCAGTATTTT. This translates into CASSPWVAGGADTQYF.

The rearrangement joins TRBV7-2 to TRBJ1-1; no clear D gene. The V gene lost 1 base and the J gene lost 7 bases, with 10 bases spanning the gap. Per the germline V gene, CDR1 is SGHTA and CDR2 is FQGNSA. The CDR3 has 13 residues. The CDR3 nucleotides are TGTGCCAGCAGCTTAGTCGGCGCACGTGAAGCTTTCTTT. Translating gives CASSLVGAREAFF.

CDR3 sequence reads: CASSNLTPDRGLNGELFF. Here the CDR3 DNA reads TGTGCCAGCAGCAACCTAACCCCGGACAGGGGGCTTAACGGGGAGCTGTTTTTT. The V call is TRBV21-1, the J call TRBJ2-2; TRBD1 reflects the table's D call only, with no check against the DNA. TRBV21-1 has pseudogene status. The CDR3 has 18 amino acids.

The gene calls are TRBV6-6 and TRBJ2-7; 8 nucleotides line up with TRBD1. After removal of 6 bases from V and 3 bases from J, the junction contained 7 bases not matched to a gene. This CDR3 region has 14 residues. The germline CDR1 and CDR2 sequences are MNHNY and SVGAGI (reference sequence). The CDR3 is CASSTGQAVYEQYF. CDR3 coding DNA: TGTGCCAGCAGCACGGGACAGGCGGTCTACGAGCAGTACTTC.

The chain is built from TRBV29-1 and TRBJ2-3; TRBD2 agrees at 8 bases. J lost 1 base, V lost 2 bases, and 2 bases had no gene match. Germline V CDR1 and CDR2: SQVTM, ANQGSEA. The CDR3 runs 14 residues. CDR3 sequence: CSVETGGGTDTQYF. The CDR3, as DNA: TGCAGCGTTGAAACGGGAGGGGGCACAGATACGCAGTATTTT.

The chain links TRBV5-1 to TRBJ2-1; D gene unclear. The germline V and J ends were trimmed by 2 bases and 3 bases, with 12 bases remaining between them. Per germline, CDR1 SGHRS and CDR2 YFSETQ. The CDR3 runs 15 residues. CDR3 nucleotides: TGCGCCAGCAGCTTAGTGGTGGGGTTCTACAATGAGCAGTTCTTC. Protein product: CASSLVVGFYNEQFF. The whole variable domain, filled in from reference TRBV5-1 and TRBJ2-1, reads KAGVTQTPRYLIKTRGQQVTLSCSPISGHRSVSWYQQTPGQGLQFLFEYFSETQRNKGNFPGRFSGRQFSNSRSEMNVSTLELGDSALYLCASSLVVGFYNEQFFGPGTRLTVL.

The chain carries TRBV5-1 and TRBJ2-5, with 14 bases aligning to TRBD2. The V gene end was trimmed by 4 bases and the J gene end by 5 bases; junction bases not matched to a gene: 7. This CDR3 contains 16 residues. Germline-derived CDR1 and CDR2 are SGHRS and YFSETQ. The CDR3, as DNA: TGCGCCAGCAGCATGGGACTAGCGGGGGCGTTTGAGACCCAGTACTTC. Translating gives CASSMGLAGAFETQYF.

This clone showed up just once. The chain has TRBV12-3 or TRBV12-4 and TRBJ2-5; the D is unclear. CDR3 length: 13 amino acids. The V end was cut by 6 bases, the J end by 9 bases, with 17 bases between. Here the CDR3 reads CASSQSTPSPQYF. The CDR3 region has the DNA TGTGCCAGCAGCCAATCGACCCCCAGCCCCCAGTACTTC.